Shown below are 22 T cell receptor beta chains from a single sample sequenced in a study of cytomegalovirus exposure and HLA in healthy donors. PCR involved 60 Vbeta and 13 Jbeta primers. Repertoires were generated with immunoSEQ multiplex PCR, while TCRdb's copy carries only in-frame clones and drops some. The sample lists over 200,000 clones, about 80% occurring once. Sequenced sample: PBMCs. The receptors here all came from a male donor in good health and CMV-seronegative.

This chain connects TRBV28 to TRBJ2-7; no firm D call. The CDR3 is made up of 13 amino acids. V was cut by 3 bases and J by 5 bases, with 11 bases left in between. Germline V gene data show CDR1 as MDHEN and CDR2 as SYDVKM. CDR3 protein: CASSLYRQNEQYF. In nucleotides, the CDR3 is TGTGCCAGCAGTTTGTACAGACAAAACGAGCAGTACTTC.

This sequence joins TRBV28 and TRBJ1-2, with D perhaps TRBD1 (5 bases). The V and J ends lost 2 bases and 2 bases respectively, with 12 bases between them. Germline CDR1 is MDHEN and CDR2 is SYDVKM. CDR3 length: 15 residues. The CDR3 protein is CASSLPQTENYGYTF. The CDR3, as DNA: TGTGCCAGCAGTTTACCTCAGACAGAAAACTATGGCTACACCTTC.

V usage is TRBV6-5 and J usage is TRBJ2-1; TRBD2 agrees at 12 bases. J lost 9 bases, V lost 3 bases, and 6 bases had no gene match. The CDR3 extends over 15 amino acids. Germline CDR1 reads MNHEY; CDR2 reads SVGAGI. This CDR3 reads CASSYPTSGRGEQFF. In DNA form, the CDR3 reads TGTGCCAGCAGTTATCCGACTAGCGGGAGAGGTGAGCAGTTCTTC.

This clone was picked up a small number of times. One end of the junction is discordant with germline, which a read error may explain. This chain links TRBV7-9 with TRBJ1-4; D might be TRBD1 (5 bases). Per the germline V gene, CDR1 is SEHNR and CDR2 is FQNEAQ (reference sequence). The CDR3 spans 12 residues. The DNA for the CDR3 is TGTTCCAGTGGGGGGGGAACTGAAAAACTGTTTTTT. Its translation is CSSGGGTEKLFF.

CDR3 region: CASSPGTIYTGELFF. CDR3 nucleotide sequence: TGCGCCAGCAGCCCCGGGACAATTTACACCGGGGAGCTGTTTTTT. This sequence joins TRBV5-1 and TRBJ2-2; D possibly corresponds to TRBD1 (6 bases). The CDR3 is 15 residues long. Trimming took off 4 bases at V and 3 bases at J, with 13 bases between the two ends. Germline loops: CDR1 SGHRS, CDR2 YFSETQ. Variable domain in full (rest from reference TRBV5-1 and TRBJ2-2): KAGVTQTPRYLIKTRGQQVTLSCSPISGHRSVSWYQQTPGQGLQFLFEYFSETQRNKGNFPGRFSGRQFSNSRSEMNVSTLELGDSALYLCASSPGTIYTGELFFGEGSRLTVL.

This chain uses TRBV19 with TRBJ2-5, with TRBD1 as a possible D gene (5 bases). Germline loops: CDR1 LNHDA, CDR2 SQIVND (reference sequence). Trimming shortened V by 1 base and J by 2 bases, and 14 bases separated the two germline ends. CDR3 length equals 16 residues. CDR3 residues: CASSIGGRRAQETQYF. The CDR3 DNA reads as TGTGCCAGTAGTATAGGGGGCCGACGGGCTCAAGAGACCCAGTACTTC.

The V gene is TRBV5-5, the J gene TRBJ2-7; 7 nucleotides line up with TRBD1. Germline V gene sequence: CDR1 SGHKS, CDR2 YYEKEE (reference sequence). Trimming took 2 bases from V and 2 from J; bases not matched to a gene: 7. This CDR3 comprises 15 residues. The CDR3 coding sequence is TGTGCCAGCAGCTTTCCAGGGGGTGAACCCTACGAGCAGTACTTC. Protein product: CASSFPGGEPYEQYF.

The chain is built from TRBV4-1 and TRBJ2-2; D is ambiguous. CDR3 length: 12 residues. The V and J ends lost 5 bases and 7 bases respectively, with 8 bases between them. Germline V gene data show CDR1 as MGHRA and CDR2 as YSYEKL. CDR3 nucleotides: TGCGCCAGCAGCAGCACCGGCGGGGAGCTGTTTTTT. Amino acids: CASSSTGGELFF.

CDR3 loop: CAGRGLDYEQYF. The CDR3 bases are TGCGCCGGAAGGGGGCTGGACTACGAGCAGTACTTC. The chain recombines TRBV5-1 with TRBJ2-7; TRBD1 agrees at 7 bases. This CDR3 is built from 12 residues. The germline CDR1 and CDR2 sequences are SGHRS and YFSETQ. The trim removed 10 bases at V and 3 bases at J, leaving 7 bases unmatched.

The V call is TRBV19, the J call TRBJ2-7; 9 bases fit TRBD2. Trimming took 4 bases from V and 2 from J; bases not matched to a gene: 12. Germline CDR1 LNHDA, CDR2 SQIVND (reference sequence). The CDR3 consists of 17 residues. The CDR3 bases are TGTGCCAGTAGTAACCTACTAGCGGGTGGGTCTACCTACGAGCAGTACTTC. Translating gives CASSNLLAGGSTYEQYF.

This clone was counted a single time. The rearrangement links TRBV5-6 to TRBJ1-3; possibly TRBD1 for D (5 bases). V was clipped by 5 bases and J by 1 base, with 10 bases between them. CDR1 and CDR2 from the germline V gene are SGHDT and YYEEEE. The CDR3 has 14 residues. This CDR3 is CASSTGGSGNTIYF. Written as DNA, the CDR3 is TGTGCCAGCAGTACCGGGGGGTCTGGAAACACCATATATTTT. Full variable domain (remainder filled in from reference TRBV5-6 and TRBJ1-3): DAGVTQSPTHLIKTRGQQVTLRCSPKSGHDTVSWYQQALGQGPQFIFQYYEEEERQRGNFPDRFSGHQFPNYSSELNVNALLLGDSALYLCASSTGGSGNTIYFGEGSWLTVV.

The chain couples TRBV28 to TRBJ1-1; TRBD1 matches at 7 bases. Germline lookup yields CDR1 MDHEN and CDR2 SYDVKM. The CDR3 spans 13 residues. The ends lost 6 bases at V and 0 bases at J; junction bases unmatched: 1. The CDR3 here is CASRGTVNTEAFF. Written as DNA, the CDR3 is TGTGCCAGCAGGGGGACAGTGAACACTGAAGCTTTCTTT.

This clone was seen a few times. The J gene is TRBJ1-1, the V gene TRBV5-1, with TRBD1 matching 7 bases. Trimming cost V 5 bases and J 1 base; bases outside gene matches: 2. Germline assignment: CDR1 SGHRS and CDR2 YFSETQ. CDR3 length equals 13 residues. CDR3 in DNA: TGCGCCAGCAGAAACAGGGGGAACACTGAAGCTTTCTTT. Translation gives CASRNRGNTEAFF.

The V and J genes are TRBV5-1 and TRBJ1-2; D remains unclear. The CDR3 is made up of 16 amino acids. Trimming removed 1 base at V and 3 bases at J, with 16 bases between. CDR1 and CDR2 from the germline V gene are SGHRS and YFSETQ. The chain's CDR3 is CASSLHAFTGDYGYTF. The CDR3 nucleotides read TGCGCCAGCAGCTTGCATGCGTTTACCGGTGACTATGGCTACACCTTC.

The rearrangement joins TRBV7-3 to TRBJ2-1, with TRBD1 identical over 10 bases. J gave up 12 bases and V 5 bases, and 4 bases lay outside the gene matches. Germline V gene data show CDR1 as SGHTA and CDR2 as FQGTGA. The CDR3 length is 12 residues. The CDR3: CASSPGQGGQFF. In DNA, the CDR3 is TGTGCCAGCAGCCCCGGACAGGGGGGGCAGTTCTTC.

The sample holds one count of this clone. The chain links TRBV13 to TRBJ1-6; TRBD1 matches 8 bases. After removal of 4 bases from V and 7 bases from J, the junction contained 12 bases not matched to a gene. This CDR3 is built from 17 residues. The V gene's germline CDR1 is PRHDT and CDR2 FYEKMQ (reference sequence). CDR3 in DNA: TGTGCCAGCAGCTCGGAGGGAAGTGACAGGGGCAATTCACCCCTCCACTTT. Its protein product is CASSSEGSDRGNSPLHF.

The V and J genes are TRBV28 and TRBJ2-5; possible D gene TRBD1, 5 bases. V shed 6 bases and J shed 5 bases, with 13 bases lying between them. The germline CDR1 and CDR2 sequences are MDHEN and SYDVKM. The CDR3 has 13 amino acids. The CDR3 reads CASRSQGWETQYF. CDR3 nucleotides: TGTGCCAGCAGGTCGCAGGGCTGGGAGACCCAGTACTTC. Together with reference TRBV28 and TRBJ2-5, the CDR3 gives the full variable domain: DVKVTQSSRYLVKRTGEKVFLECVQDMDHENMFWYRQDPGLGLRLIYFSYDVKMKEKGDIPEGYSVSREKKERFSLILESASTNQTSMYLCASRSQGWETQYFGPGTRLLVL.

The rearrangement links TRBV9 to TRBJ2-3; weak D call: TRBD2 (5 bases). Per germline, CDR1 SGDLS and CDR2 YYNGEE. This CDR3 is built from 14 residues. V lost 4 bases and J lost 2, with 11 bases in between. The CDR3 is CASSLFGDTDTQYF. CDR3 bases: TGTGCCAGCAGCCTCTTCGGGGACACAGATACGCAGTATTTT.

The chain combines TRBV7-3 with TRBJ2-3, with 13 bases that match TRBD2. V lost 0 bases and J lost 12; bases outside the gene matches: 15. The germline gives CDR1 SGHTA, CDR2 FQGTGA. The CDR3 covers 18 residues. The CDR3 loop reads CASSLTRGTSGAPVPQYF. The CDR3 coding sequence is TGTGCCAGCAGCTTAACCAGGGGGACTAGCGGGGCCCCAGTCCCACAGTATTTT.

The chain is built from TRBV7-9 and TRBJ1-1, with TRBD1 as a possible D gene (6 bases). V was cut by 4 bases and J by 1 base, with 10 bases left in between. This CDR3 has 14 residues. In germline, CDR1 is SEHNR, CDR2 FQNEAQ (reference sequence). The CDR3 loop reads CASSYRQENTEAFF. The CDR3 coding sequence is TGTGCCAGCAGCTATAGACAGGAGAACACTGAAGCTTTCTTT.

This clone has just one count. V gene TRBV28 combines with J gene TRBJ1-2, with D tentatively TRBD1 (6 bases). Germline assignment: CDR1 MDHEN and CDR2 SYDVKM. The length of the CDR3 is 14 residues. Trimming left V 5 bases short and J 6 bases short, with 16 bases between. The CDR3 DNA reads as TGTGCCAGCAGTCCAACAGGGACCTGGGATGGCTACACCTTC. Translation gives CASSPTGTWDGYTF.

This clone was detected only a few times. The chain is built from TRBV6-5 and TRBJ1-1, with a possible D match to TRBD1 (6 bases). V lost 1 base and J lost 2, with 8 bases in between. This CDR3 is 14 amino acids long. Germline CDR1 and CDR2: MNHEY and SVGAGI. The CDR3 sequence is CASSYLTGNTEAFF. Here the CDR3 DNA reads TGTGCCAGCAGTTACTTGACAGGTAACACTGAAGCTTTCTTT.